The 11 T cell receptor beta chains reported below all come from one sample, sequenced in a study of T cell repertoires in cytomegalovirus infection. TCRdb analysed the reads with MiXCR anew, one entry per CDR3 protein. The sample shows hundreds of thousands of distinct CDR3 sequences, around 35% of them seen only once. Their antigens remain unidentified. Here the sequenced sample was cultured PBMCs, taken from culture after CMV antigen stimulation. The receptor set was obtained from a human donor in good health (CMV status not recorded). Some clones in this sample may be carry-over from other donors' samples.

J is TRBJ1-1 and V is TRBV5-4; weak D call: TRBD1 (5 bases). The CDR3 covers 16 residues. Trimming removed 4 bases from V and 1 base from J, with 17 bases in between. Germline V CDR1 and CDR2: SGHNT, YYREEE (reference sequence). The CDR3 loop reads CASSPRLQERNTEAFF. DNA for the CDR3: TGTGCCAGCAGCCCCCGATTACAGGAGAGGAACACTGAAGCTTTCTTT.

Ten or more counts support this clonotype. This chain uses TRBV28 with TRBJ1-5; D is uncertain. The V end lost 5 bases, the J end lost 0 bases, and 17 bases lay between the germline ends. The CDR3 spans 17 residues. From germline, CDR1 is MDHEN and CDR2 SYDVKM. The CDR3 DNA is TGTGCCAGCAGTATCCAGGACGGACGATATAGCAATCAGCCCCAGCATTTT. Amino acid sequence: CASSIQDGRYSNQPQHF.

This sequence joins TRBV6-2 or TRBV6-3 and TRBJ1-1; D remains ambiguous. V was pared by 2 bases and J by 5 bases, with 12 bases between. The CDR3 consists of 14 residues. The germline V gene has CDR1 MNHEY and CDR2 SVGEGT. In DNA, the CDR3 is TGTGCCAGCAGTTACCCGGAATTCCAGACTGAAGCTTTCTTT. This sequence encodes CASSYPEFQTEAFF.

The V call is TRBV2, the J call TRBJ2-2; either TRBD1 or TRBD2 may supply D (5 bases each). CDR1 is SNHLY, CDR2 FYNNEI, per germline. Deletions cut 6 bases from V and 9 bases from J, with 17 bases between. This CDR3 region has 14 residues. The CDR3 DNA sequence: TGTGCCAGCAGCGCGAGGACGGGACCGAGGGAGCTGTTTTTT. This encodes CASSARTGPRELFF.

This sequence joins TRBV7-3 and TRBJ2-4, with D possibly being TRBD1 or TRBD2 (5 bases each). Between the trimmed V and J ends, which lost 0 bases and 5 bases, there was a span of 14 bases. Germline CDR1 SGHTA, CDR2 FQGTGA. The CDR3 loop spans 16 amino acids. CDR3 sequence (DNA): TGTGCCAGCAGCTTAACGTCTACTCCGGGACAAAACATTCAGTACTTC. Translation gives CASSLTSTPGQNIQYF.

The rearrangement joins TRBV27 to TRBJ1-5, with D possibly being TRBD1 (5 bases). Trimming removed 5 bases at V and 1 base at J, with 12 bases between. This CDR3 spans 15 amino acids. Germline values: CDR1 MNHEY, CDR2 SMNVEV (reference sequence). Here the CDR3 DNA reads TGTGCCAGCAGTCCTCACGGGGGGAGCAATCAGCCCCAGCATTTT. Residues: CASSPHGGSNQPQHF.

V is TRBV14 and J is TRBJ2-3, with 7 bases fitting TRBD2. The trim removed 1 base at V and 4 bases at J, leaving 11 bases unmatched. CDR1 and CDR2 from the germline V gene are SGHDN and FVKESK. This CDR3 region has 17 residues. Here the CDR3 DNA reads TGTGCCAGCAGCCAAGCAAGGATCGGCGGGAGTGCAGATACGCAGTATTTT. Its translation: CASSQARIGGSADTQYF.

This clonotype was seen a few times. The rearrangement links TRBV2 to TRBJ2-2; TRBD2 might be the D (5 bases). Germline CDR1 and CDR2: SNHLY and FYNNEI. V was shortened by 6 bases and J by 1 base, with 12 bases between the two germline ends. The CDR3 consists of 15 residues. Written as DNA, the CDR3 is TGTGCCAGCAGGAGTAGCGATCAGAACACCGGGGAGCTGTTTTTT. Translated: CASRSSDQNTGELFF.

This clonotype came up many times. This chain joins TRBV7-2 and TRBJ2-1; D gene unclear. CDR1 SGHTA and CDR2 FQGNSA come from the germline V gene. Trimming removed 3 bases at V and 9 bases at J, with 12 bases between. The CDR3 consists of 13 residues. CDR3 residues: CASSLASLREQFF. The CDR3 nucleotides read TGTGCCAGCAGCTTGGCCTCCCTCCGTGAGCAGTTCTTC.

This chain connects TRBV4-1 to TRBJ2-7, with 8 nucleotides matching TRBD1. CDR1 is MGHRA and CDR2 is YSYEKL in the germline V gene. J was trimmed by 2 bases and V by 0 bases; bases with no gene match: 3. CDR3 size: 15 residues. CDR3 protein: CASSQDRQGTYEQYF. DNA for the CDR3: TGCGCCAGCAGCCAAGACCGACAGGGGACCTACGAGCAGTACTTC.

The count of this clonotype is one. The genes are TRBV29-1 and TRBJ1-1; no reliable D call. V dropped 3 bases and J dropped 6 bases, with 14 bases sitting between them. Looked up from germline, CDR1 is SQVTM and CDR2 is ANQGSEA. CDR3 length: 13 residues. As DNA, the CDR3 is TGCAGCGTTGACCCGGTGCGTGAAGCTGAAGCTTTCTTT. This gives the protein CSVDPVREAEAFF.